In this sample, the clone carrying this T cell receptor (beta chain) turned up a few times. The data derive from a study of T-cell memory formation after mild COVID-19. TCR alpha and TCR beta cDNA libraries carrying sample barcodes and UMIs came from 5'RACE with constant-segment primers. TCRdb independently ran MiXCR on the 5' RACE reads; one entry per CDR3 protein. The sample consists of about 340,000 distinct CDR3 sequences, around 13% of them appearing once. Germline V gives CDR1 SGHAT, CDR2 FQNNGV. V shed 0 bases and J shed 4 bases, with 14 bases lying between them. The CDR3 length is 16 residues.

This clonotype originated in a man younger than 30 who had mild COVID-19 (a few samples of this study predate the infection). Cell type and time point are not known. The sequencing sample was made of PBMCs or a T cell subset sorted from them (not recorded which). The rearrangement links TRBV11-2 to TRBJ2-3; either TRBD1 or TRBD2 may supply D (6 bases each). The CDR3: CASSLDLKGGADTQYF. The CDR3 nucleotides read TGTGCCAGCAGCTTAGATCTAAAGGGGGGCGCAGATACGCAGTATTTT. Using reference TRBV11-2 and TRBJ2-3 for the parts outside the CDR3, the full variable domain is EAGVAQSPRYKIIEKRQSVAFWCNPISGHATLYWYQQILGQGPKLLIQFQNNGVVDDSQLPKDRFSAERLKGVDSTLKIQPAKLEDSAVYLCASSLDLKGGADTQYFGPGTRLTVL.